Below, 30 T cell receptor beta chains from the same sample are listed, as sequenced in a study of monozygotic twins with inflammatory bowel disease. TCRdb re-called the 5' RACE reads and gives one entry per CDR3 protein, without DNA. In all, the sample yields around 99,000 distinct CDR3 sequences. Sequencing input: blood. Receptor source: a human donor with ulcerative colitis or Crohn's disease, or a healthy co-twin of an affected twin (not recorded which).

CDR3 region: CASSDGQADGTDTQYF. The chain is built from TRBV6-4 and TRBJ2-3. Germline lookup yields CDR1 MRHNA and CDR2 SNTAGT. The CDR3 sequence is 16 residues long.

The V and J genes are TRBV14 and TRBJ1-1; TCRdb's D gene call, TRBD1, goes unchecked for lack of DNA. The germline V gene has CDR1 SGHDN and CDR2 FVKESK. CDR3 size: 14 residues. CDR3 amino acids: CASSQARADRGAFF. Full variable domain (missing parts from reference TRBV14 and TRBJ1-1): EAGVTQFPSHSVIEKGQTVTLRCDPISGHDNLYWYRRVMGKEIKFLLHFVKESKQDESGMPNNRFLAERTGGTYSTLKVQPAELEDSGVYFCASSQARADRGAFFGQGTRLTVV.

The chain links TRBV3-1 to TRBJ1-1; checking the TCRdb D call of TRBD1 is not possible without DNA. CDR3 size: 16 residues. Germline CDR1 is LGHDT and CDR2 is YNNKEL (reference sequence). CDR3 in amino acids: CASSQAGGTLNTEAFF.

The chain recombines TRBV5-1 with TRBJ2-3. CDR1 is SGHRS and CDR2 is YFSETQ in the germline V gene. CDR3 length: 12 amino acids. CDR3 protein: CASSFETNTQYF.

The rearrangement uses TRBV10-3 and TRBJ2-3. This CDR3 has 13 amino acids. Germline assignment: CDR1 ENHRY and CDR2 SYGVKD. This CDR3 is CAMSVGSTDTQYF.

The rearrangement links TRBV7-3 to TRBJ1-6; TCRdb proposes TRBD1, but this gene call is untestable without DNA. CDR3 size: 13 residues. The germline gives CDR1 SGHTA, CDR2 FQGTGA. CDR3 sequence: CASSLRMGAPLHF. The full variable domain, completed using reference TRBV7-3 and TRBJ1-6, is GAGVSQTPSNKVTEKGKYVELRCDPISGHTALYWYRQSLGQGPEFLIYFQGTGAADDSGLPNDRFFAVRPEGSVSTLKIQRTERGDSAVYLCASSLRMGAPLHFGNGTRLTVT.

The genes are TRBV7-2 and TRBJ2-4; TCRdb's D call of TRBD1 is untestable without DNA. This CDR3 comprises 14 residues. CDR1 is SGHTA, CDR2 FQGNSA, per germline. The CDR3 sequence is CASSPGAAKNIQYF.

The gene calls are TRBV7-2 and TRBJ1-3; absent DNA, TCRdb's TRBD1 call cannot be checked. The CDR3 has 15 amino acids. Germline-derived CDR1 and CDR2 are SGHTA and FQGNSA. The chain's CDR3 is CASSPRRDRVNTIYF. Complete variable domain (other parts from reference TRBV7-2 and TRBJ1-3): GAGVSQSPSNKVTEKGKDVELRCDPISGHTALYWYRQSLGQGLEFLIYFQGNSAPDKSGLPSDRFSAERTGGSVSTLTIQRTQQEDSAVYLCASSPRRDRVNTIYFGEGSWLTVV.

The chain carries TRBV5-6 and TRBJ2-3. The germline V gene encodes CDR1 SGHDT and CDR2 YYEEEE. The CDR3 is 15 residues long. CDR3 sequence: CASSLPSGSTDTQYF.

V gene TRBV9 combines with J gene TRBJ2-6. From germline, CDR1 is SGDLS and CDR2 YYNGEE. This CDR3 is built from 15 residues. The CDR3 reads CASSPQGPGANVLTF. Full variable domain (missing parts from reference TRBV9 and TRBJ2-6): DSGVTQTPKHLITATGQRVTLRCSPRSGDLSVYWYQQSLDQGLQFLIQYYNGEERAKGNILERFSAQQFPDLHSELNLSSLELGDSALYFCASSPQGPGANVLTFGAGSRLTVL.

V is TRBV29-1 and J is TRBJ2-5. CDR3 size: 13 residues. Germline V gives CDR1 SQVTM, CDR2 ANQGSEA. The CDR3 protein is CSVDGSAQETQYF.

The chain employs TRBV19 and TRBJ2-7; the D call of TRBD1 rests on TCRdb alone, since no DNA is present to check it. The CDR3 runs 13 residues. CDR1 is LNHDA and CDR2 is SQIVND in the germline V gene (reference sequence). This chain's CDR3 is CASSPQGSHEQYF.

The rearrangement uses TRBV4-2 and TRBJ2-3; TCRdb indicates TRBD1, and absent DNA this call remains unverified. The CDR3 is made up of 17 amino acids. CDR1 and CDR2 from the germline V gene are LGHNA and YNFKEQ. Here the CDR3 reads CASSQVPTGESTDTQYF.

This chain links TRBV10-2 with TRBJ1-2; TCRdb reports TRBD1, a call that lacks DNA to check it against. The length of the CDR3 is 14 residues. CDR1 WSHSY and CDR2 SAAADI come from the germline V gene. CDR3 amino acids: CASSDSARGDGYTF.

This chain connects TRBV7-2 to TRBJ2-5; the TCRdb call, TRBD1, lacks DNA for checking. The CDR3 extends over 15 amino acids. Germline CDR1 SGHTA, CDR2 FQGNSA. The CDR3 here is CASSTGTTRQETQYF. Full variable domain (missing parts from reference TRBV7-2 and TRBJ2-5): GAGVSQSPSNKVTEKGKDVELRCDPISGHTALYWYRQSLGQGLEFLIYFQGNSAPDKSGLPSDRFSAERTGGSVSTLTIQRTQQEDSAVYLCASSTGTTRQETQYFGPGTRLLVL.

The chain employs TRBV12-3 or TRBV12-4 and TRBJ2-3; TCRdb reports TRBD2, a call that lacks DNA to check it against. CDR3 length equals 17 residues. CDR3 sequence reads: CASSRGLAGGVTDTQYF.

This chain links TRBV27 with TRBJ1-5; there is no DNA to check the TCRdb D call of TRBD1. The CDR3 loop spans 16 amino acids. Germline V gene lookup returns CDR1 MNHEY and CDR2 SMNVEV (reference sequence). The CDR3 here is CASSSLPQGGNQPQHF.

The V and J genes are TRBV28 and TRBJ1-5; the D gene TCRdb calls, TRBD1, cannot be checked with no DNA. Germline CDR1 is MDHEN and CDR2 is SYDVKM. The CDR3 contains 15 residues. CDR3 in amino acids: CASNQGQGRNQPQHF.

The chain recombines TRBV2 with TRBJ2-3; TCRdb designates TRBD2, a call that cannot be tested without DNA. The CDR3 has 14 residues. The V gene's germline CDR1 is SNHLY and CDR2 FYNNEI. The CDR3 spells CASKEMTSGDTQYF. The whole variable domain, remainder taken from reference TRBV2 and TRBJ2-3, is EPEVTQTPSHQVTQMGQEVILRCVPISNHLYFYWYRQILGQKVEFLVSFYNNEISEKSEIFDDQFSVERPDGSNFTLKIRSTKLEDSAMYFCASKEMTSGDTQYFGPGTRLTVL.

The chain recombines TRBV7-2 with TRBJ1-3; TCRdb lists TRBD1, though no DNA is available to test this call. Germline V CDR1 and CDR2: SGHTA, FQGNSA. This CDR3 contains 16 residues. The CDR3 region is CASSPGQGGIGNTIYF.

The chain has TRBV28 and TRBJ1-5; TCRdb picks TRBD1, but there is no DNA to check that call. The CDR3 totals 15 residues. In germline, CDR1 is MDHEN, CDR2 SYDVKM. CDR3 loop: CASLTGTGSNQPQHF.

V gene TRBV28 combines with J gene TRBJ1-6; without DNA, the TCRdb call of TRBD1 cannot be checked. The CDR3 length is 15 residues. Per germline, CDR1 MDHEN and CDR2 SYDVKM. This chain's CDR3 is CASSLQGAWNSPLHF.

The V gene is TRBV29-1, the J gene TRBJ2-1. The CDR3 totals 15 residues. The germline CDR1 and CDR2 sequences are SQVTM and ANQGSEA. Here the CDR3 reads CSVAPRVRIPNEQFF.

V and J are TRBV28 and TRBJ2-3. This CDR3 is built from 15 residues. Germline CDR1 and CDR2: MDHEN and SYDVKM. The CDR3 spells CASSSTFPETDTQYF.

V usage is TRBV27 and J usage is TRBJ2-7; TCRdb outputs TRBD1, but without DNA this stays unchecked. Germline CDR1 MNHEY, CDR2 SMNVEV (reference sequence). The length of the CDR3 is 16 residues. This CDR3 is CASSLFSGQGTYEQYF.

The chain has TRBV24-1 and TRBJ2-1; TCRdb reports TRBD1, a call that lacks DNA to check it against. CDR1 is KGHDR and CDR2 is SFDVKD in the germline V gene. The CDR3 extends over 15 amino acids. The CDR3 region is CATSDWDRGWNEQFF.

The CDR3 protein is CASSGGRSNSPLHF. The chain has TRBV2 and TRBJ1-6. The CDR3 is 14 amino acids. Looked up from germline, CDR1 is SNHLY and CDR2 is FYNNEI. Full variable domain (rest looked up from reference TRBV2 and TRBJ1-6): EPEVTQTPSHQVTQMGQEVILRCVPISNHLYFYWYRQILGQKVEFLVSFYNNEISEKSEIFDDQFSVERPDGSNFTLKIRSTKLEDSAMYFCASSGGRSNSPLHFGNGTRLTVT.

The gene calls are TRBV7-8 and TRBJ1-5; the TCRdb call, TRBD1, lacks DNA for checking. Germline CDR1 is SGHVS and CDR2 is FQNEAQ. The CDR3 runs 17 residues. CDR3 residues: CASSLRGHMRFPQPQHF.

The chain links TRBV19 to TRBJ2-1. The germline V gene has CDR1 LNHDA and CDR2 SQIVND (reference sequence). The CDR3 is 14 residues long. CDR3: CASSISEPKNEQFF.

The V call is TRBV5-1, the J call TRBJ2-3. The CDR3 has 12 amino acids. In germline, CDR1 is SGHRS, CDR2 YFSETQ. The CDR3 sequence is CASSLDTDTQYF.